This note documents a single TCR beta chain sequence. The antigen is undetermined. These data originate in a study of blood T cells in healthy people across ages. Across the study: With template switching, about one barcoded beta molecule was captured per two T cells.

The CDR3 runs to 16 residues. CDR1 and CDR2 (germline): MDHEN, SYDVKM. V was shortened by 5 bases and J by 1 base, with 17 bases between the two germline ends. Primers used in a second PCR of about 7 to 12 cycles were a sample-barcoded 5' primer and a J-beta primer mix. Researchers report that a template-switch adaptor with 12 random nucleotides tagged each cDNA molecule. TCRdb re-derived calls from the 5' RACE reads in MiXCR, one entry per CDR3 protein. In the table there are some 1,800,000 distinct CDR3 sequences, roughly two fifths of which are singletons. Study-level results: A roughly linear age-dependent decrease characterized TCR beta diversity per million T cells.

The sequence was obtained from a human donor in good health. Specimen: blood. The rearrangement uses TRBV28 and TRBJ1-1; unclear D gene. The CDR3 reads CASSPQILITNTEAFF. CDR3 DNA sequence: TGTGCCAGCAGTCCCCAGATCTTGATAACGAACACTGAAGCTTTCTTT.